This note documents a single TCR beta chain sequence. Patients had resection in Japan or China between the mid-2010s and the late 2010s. Macro-dissection enriched premalignant or tumor cells before nucleic acid extraction. Only in-frame clones appear in the TCRdb table, and some are missing; sequencing was by immunoSEQ multiplex PCR. The top ten hold about 3% of the sample, which has around 5,600 clones, approximately 83% seen once. This sample was taken from a study of immune evolution from preneoplasia to lung adenocarcinoma. V gave up 0 bases and J gave up 0 bases, with 4 bases separating them. This CDR3 is 14 amino acids long. Germline lookup yields CDR1 SGDLS and CDR2 YYNGEE.

Sequenced sample: FFPE invasive lung adenocarcinoma tissue. This chain uses TRBV9 with TRBJ1-3; D unclear. The TCR originated in a person between 50 and 70 years old with lung adenocarcinoma. The CDR3 bases are TGTGCCAGCAGCGTAGGGAGCTCTGGAAACACCATATATTTT. Its protein is CASSVGSSGNTIYF.